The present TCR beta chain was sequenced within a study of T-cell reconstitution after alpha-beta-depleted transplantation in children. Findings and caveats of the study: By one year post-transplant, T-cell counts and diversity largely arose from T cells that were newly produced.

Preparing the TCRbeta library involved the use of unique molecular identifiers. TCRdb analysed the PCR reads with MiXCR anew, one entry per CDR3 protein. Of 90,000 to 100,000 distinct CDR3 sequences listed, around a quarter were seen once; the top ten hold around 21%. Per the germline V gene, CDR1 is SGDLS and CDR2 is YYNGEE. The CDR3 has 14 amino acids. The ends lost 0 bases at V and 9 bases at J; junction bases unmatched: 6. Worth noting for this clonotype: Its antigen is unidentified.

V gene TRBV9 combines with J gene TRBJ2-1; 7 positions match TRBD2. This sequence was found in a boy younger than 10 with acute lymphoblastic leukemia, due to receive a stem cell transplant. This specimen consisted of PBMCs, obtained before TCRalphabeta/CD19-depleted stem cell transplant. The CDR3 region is CASSVGGSSGEQFF. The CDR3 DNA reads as TGTGCCAGCAGCGTAGGCGGGAGCTCTGGTGAGCAGTTCTTC.